This T cell receptor (beta chain) is from a study of beta chain features in type 1 diabetes. Expressed TCRB transcripts were sequenced because the isolated RNA had all been reverse transcribed beforehand. Assay: immunoSEQ multiplex PCR; the TCRdb copy retains only in-frame clones and omits some. The top ten clones hold 0.45% to 0.65% of a sample with some 370,000 clones, 9.6% of them seen once. The CDR3 contains 15 residues. The germline gives CDR1 SGHTA, CDR2 FQGNSA. The V gene lost 0 bases and the J gene lost 0 bases, with 9 bases spanning the gap. This clone has only a few counts. Its antigen is as yet unknown. Over 95% purity was reached by all sorted populations. General observations from the study: The study found moderately but significantly shorter TCRB CDR3s in all four CD4+ subsets of Type 1 diabetes patients.

The sequence was collected from a man aged 30 to 45 with type 1 diabetes. Sequencing input: central memory CD4+ T cells from blood. The chain employs TRBV7-2 and TRBJ2-7, with TRBD2 as a possible D gene (5 bases). The CDR3 is CASSLAPGSSYEQYF. In DNA, the CDR3 is TGTGCCAGCAGCTTAGCTCCGGGAAGCTCCTACGAGCAGTACTTC.